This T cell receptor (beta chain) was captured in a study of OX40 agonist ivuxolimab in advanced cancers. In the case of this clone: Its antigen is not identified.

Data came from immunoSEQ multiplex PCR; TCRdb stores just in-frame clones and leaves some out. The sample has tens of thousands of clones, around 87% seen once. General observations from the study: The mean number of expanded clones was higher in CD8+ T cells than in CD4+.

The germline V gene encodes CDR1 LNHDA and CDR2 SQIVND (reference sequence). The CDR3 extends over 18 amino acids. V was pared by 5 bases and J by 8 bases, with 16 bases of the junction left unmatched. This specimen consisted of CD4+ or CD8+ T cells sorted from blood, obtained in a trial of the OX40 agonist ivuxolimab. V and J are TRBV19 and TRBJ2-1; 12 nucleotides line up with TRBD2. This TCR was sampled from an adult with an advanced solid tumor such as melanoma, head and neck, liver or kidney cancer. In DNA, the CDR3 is TGTGCCAGTAGTGTTTGGACTGGGGGACTAGCGGGTGACTATGAGCAGTTCTTC. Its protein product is CASSVWTGGLAGDYEQFF.